This T cell receptor beta chain was profiled in a study of CD8 T cells in Susac syndrome. RNA amounts of about 0.45 to 1 ug underwent reverse transcription with random hexamers. TCRdb independently ran MiXCR on the immunoSEQ multiplex PCR reads; one entry per CDR3 protein. The sample records 150,000 or so distinct CDR3 sequences, approximately 95% being singletons. Germline CDR1 reads LGHNA; CDR2 reads YSLEER. The V gene lost 4 bases and the J gene lost 0 bases, with 19 bases spanning the gap. This CDR3 region has 19 residues. The gene calls are TRBV4-3 and TRBJ1-6, with unresolved D. The TCR comes from a human donor with Susac syndrome. The sample comprised CD4+ T cells from PBMCs. This CDR3 is CASSLRREQQSSYNSPLHF. CDR3 bases: TGCGCCAGCAGCCTCAGGAGGGAACAGCAGAGCTCCTATAATTCACCCCTCCACTTT.